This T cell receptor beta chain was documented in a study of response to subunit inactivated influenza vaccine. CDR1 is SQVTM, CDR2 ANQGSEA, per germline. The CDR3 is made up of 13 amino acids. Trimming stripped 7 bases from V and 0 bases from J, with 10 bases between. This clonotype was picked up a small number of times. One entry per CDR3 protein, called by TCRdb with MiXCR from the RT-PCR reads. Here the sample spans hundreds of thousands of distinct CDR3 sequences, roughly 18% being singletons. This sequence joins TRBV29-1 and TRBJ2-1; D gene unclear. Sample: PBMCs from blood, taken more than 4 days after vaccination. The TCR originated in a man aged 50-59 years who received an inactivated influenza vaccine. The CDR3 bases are TGCAGCGGGACGAAAAGCTCCTACAATGAGCAGTTCTTC. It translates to CSGTKSSYNEQFF.